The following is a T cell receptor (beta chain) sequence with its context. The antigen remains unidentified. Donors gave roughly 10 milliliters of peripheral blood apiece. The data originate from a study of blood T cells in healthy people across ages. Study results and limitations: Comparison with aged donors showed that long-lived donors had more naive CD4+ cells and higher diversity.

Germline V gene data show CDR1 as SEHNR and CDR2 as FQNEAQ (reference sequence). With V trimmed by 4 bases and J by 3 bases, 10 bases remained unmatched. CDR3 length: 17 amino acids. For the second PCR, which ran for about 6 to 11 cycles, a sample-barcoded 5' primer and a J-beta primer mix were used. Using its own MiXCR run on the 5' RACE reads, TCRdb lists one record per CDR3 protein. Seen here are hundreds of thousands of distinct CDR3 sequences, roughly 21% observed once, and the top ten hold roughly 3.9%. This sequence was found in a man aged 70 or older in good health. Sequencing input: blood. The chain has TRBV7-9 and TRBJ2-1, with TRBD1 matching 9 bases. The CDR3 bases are TGTGCCAGCAGCTCAAGTAGGACAGGGGACTACTACAATGAGCAGTTCTTC. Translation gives CASSSSRTGDYYNEQFF.